This TCR beta chain appears in the sequencing data of a study of blood T cell repertoires in COVID-19. V lost 0 bases to trimming and J lost 4 bases, with 9 bases between them. Per germline, CDR1 MNHNY and CDR2 SVGAGI (reference sequence). CDR3 length: 14 amino acids. Clones were sequenced by immunoSEQ multiplex PCR, and TCRdb holds only the in-frame ones, with some missing. This table has 110,000 or so clones, approximately 84% appearing once. This sequence originates from a man aged 45-65 years with acute or convalescent COVID-19. The sample taken for sequencing was peripheral blood. This sequence joins TRBV6-6 and TRBJ1-2; tentative D call: TRBD1 (5 bases). CDR3 residues: CASSYSIDSYGYTF. The DNA for the CDR3 is TGTGCCAGCAGTTACTCGATTGACAGCTATGGCTACACCTTC.